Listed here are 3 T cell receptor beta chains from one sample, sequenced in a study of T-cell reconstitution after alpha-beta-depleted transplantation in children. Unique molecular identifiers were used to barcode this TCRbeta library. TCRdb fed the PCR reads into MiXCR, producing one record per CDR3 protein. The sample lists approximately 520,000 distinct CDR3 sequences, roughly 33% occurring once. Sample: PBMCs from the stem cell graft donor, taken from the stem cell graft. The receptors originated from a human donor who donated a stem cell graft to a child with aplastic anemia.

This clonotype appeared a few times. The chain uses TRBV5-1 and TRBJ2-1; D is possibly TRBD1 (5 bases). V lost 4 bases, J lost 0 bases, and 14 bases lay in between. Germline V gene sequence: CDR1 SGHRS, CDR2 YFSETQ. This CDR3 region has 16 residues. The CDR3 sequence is CASSVDGRGSYNEQFF. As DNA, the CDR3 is TGCGCCAGCAGCGTGGACGGTAGGGGCTCCTACAATGAGCAGTTCTTC.

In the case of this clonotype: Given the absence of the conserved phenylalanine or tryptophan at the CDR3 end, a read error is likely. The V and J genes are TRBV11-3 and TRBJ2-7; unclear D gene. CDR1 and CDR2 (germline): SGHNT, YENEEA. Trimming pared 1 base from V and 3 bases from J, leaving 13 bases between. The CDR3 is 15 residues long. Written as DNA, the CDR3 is TGTGCCAGCAGCTTAGGATCAGGAGTAGACTACGAGCAGTACTCC. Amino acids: CASSLGSGVDYEQYS.

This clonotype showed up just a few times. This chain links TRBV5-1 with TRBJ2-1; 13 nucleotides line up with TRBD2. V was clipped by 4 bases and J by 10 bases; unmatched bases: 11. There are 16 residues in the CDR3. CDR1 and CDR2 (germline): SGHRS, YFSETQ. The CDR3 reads CASSADGLAGVDEQFF. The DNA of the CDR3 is TGCGCCAGCAGCGCCGATGGACTAGCGGGAGTAGACGAGCAGTTCTTC.